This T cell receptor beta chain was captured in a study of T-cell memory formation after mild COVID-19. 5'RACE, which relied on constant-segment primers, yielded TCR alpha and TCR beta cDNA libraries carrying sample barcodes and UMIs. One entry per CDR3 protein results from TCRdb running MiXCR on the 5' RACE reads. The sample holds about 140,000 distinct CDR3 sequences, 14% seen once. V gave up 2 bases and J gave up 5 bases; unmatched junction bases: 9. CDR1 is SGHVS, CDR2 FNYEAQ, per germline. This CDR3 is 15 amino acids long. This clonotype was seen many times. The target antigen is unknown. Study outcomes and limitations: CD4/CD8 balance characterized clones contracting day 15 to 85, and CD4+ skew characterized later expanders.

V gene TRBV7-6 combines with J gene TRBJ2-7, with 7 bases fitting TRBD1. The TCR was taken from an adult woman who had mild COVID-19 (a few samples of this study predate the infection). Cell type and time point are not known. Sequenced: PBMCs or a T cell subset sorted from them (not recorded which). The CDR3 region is CASSLTTGIGDEQYF. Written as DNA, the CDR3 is TGTGCCAGCAGCTTAACGACAGGGATCGGGGACGAGCAGTACTTC.